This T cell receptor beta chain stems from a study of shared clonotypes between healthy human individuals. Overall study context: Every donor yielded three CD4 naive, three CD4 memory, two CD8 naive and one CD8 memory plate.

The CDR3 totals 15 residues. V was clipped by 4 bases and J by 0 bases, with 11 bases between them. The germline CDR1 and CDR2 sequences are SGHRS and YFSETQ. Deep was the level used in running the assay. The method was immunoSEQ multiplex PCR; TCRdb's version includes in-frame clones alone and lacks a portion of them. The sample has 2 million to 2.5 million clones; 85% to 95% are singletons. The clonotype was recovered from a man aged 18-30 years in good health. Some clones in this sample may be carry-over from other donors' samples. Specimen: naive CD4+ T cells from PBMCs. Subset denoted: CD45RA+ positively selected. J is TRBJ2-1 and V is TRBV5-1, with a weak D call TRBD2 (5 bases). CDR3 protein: CASSQSTSSYNEQFF. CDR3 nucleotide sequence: TGCGCCAGCAGCCAATCTACTAGCTCCTACAATGAGCAGTTCTTC. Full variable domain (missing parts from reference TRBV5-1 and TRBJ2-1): KAGVTQTPRYLIKTRGQQVTLSCSPISGHRSVSWYQQTPGQGLQFLFEYFSETQRNKGNFPGRFSGRQFSNSRSEMNVSTLELGDSALYLCASSQSTSSYNEQFFGPGTRLTVL.